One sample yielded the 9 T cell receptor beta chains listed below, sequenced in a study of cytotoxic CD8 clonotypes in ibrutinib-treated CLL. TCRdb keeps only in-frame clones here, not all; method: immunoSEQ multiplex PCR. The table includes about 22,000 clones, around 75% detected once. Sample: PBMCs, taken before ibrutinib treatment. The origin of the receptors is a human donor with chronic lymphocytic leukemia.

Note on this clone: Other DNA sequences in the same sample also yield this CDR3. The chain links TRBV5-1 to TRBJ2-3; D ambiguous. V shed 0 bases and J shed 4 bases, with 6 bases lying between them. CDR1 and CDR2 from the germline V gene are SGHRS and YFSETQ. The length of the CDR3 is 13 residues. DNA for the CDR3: TGCGCCAGCAGCTTGGCTGGTGCAGATACGCAGTATTTT. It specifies CASSLAGADTQYF.

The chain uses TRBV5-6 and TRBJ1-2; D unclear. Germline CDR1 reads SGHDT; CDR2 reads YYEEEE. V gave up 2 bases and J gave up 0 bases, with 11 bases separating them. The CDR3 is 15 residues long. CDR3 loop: CASSFPSTPNYGYTF. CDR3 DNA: TGTGCCAGCAGCTTTCCTTCGACCCCTAACTATGGCTACACCTTC.

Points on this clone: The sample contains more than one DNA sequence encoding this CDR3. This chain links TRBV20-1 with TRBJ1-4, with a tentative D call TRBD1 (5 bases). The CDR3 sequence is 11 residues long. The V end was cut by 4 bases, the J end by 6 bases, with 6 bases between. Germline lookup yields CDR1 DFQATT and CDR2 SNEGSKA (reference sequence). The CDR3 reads CSAKGDEKLFF. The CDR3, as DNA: TGCAGTGCTAAAGGGGATGAAAAACTGTTTTTT.

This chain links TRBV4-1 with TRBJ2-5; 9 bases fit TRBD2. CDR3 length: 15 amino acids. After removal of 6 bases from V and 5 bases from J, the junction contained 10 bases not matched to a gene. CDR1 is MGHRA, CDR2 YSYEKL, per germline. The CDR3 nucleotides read TGCGCCAGCAGACCTAGCGGGGACCCCTGGGAGACCCAGTACTTC. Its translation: CASRPSGDPWETQYF.

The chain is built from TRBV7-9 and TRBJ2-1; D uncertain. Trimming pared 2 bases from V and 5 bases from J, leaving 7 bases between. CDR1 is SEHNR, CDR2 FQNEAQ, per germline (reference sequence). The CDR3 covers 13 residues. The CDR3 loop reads CASSLRPDNEQFF. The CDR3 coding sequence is TGTGCCAGCAGCTTACGACCTGACAATGAGCAGTTCTTC.

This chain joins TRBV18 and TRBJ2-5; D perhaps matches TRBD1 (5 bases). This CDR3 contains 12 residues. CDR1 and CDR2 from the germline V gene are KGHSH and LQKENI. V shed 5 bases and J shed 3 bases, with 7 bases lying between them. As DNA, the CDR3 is TGTGCCAGCTCAACCAGGGAAGAGACCCAGTACTTC. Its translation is CASSTREETQYF.

CDR3 residues: CASSQAISGRPNEQFF. The DNA for the CDR3 is TGTGCCAGCAGCCAAGCTATAAGCGGGAGGCCCAATGAGCAGTTCTTC. This chain links TRBV14 with TRBJ2-1; 9 positions agree with TRBD2. CDR1 SGHDN and CDR2 FVKESK come from the germline V gene. The CDR3 sequence is 16 residues long. Trimming removed 1 base from V and 6 bases from J; junction bases left unmatched: 7.

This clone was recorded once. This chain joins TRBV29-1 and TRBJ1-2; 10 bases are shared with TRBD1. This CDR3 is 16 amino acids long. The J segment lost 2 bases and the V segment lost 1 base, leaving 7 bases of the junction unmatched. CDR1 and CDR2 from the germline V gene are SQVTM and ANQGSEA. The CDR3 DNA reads TGCAGCGTTGAAGGGACAGGGGGTGGGTCCAACTATGGCTACACCTTC. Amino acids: CSVEGTGGGSNYGYTF.

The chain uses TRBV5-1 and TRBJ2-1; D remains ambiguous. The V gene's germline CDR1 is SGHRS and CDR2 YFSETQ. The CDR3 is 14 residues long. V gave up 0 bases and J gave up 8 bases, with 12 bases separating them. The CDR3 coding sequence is TGCGCCAGCAGCTTGGGGGTCTTGGCAGATGAGCAGTTCTTC. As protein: CASSLGVLADEQFF.